This entry is about one T cell receptor beta chain. The antigen remains unidentified. This entry belongs to a study of a mutant IDH1 vaccine in newly diagnosed glioma. On the study more broadly: There were eight vaccinations for patients, given in weeks 1, 3, 5, 7, 11, 15, 19 and 23.

As for time point: week 11, during vaccination. Every vaccine dose comprised 300 ug of mutant IDH1 20-mer peptide plus topical imiquimod. Libraries were prepared by immunoSEQ multiplex PCR; TCRdb keeps only in-frame clonotypes and omits some of them. The sample has about 62,000 clones, about nine tenths seen once. V lost 0 bases and J 0 bases, leaving 9 bases between the germline ends. Germline CDR1 reads SGHNT; CDR2 reads YYREEE (reference sequence). The CDR3 has 15 amino acids. This TCR came from a man between 40 and 49 years old with glioma. The chain links TRBV5-4 to TRBJ1-1; D is unresolved. Sample: PBMCs, taken from a glioma patient whose treatment included an IDH1 peptide vaccine. The CDR3 bases are TGTGCCAGCAGCTTGGATCCCTCTATGAACACTGAAGCTTTCTTT. Translation: CASSLDPSMNTEAFF.